A selection of T cell receptor beta chains follows, all from one sample in a study of blood T cell repertoires in COVID-19. Clones were read by immunoSEQ multiplex PCR, and TCRdb kept only the in-frame ones, dropping some. The sample contains 140,000 to 150,000 clones, less than 90% of which appear only once. The sample consisted of peripheral blood. The receptors originated from a human donor with COVID-19, enrolled during active disease. The donor label of this sample is uncertain. CDR3s include the opening cysteine and the closing phenylalanine or tryptophan. D genes are given only for firm matches.

d_call | j_call | v_call | cdr3_aa | cdr3_nt
TRBD1 | TRBJ1-2 | TRBV28 | CASSIRQGTYGYTF | TGTGCCAGCAGTATTCGACAGGGGACTTATGGCTACACCTTC
TRBD1 | TRBJ2-5 | TRBV13 | CASSAGQEETQYF | TGTGCCAGCAGTGCGGGACAGGAAGAGACCCAGTACTTC
TRBD1 | TRBJ1-4 | TRBV5-1 | CASSASQGATEKLFF | TGCGCCAGCAGCGCCTCACAGGGGGCGACGGAAAAACTGTTTTTT
- | TRBJ1-2 | TRBV15 | CATSREGRGVPYGYTF | TGTGCCACCAGCAGGGAAGGCAGGGGTGTCCCCTATGGCTACACCTTC
TRBD2 | TRBJ2-7 | TRBV7-6 | CASSLETSGIYEQYF | TGTGCCAGCAGCTTAGAGACTAGCGGGATCTACGAGCAGTACTTC
- | TRBJ2-7 | TRBV10-3 | CAILGDISYEQYF | TGTGCCATCCTGGGGGACATCTCCTACGAGCAGTACTTC
- | TRBJ2-6 | TRBV11-3 | CASSFGQTGANVLTF | TGTGCCAGCAGCTTCGGACAGACTGGGGCCAACGTCCTGACTTTC
- | TRBJ1-1 | TRBV4-1 | CASSQVRVVNTEAFF | TGCGCCAGCAGCCAAGTCAGGGTAGTGAACACTGAAGCTTTCTTT
TRBD1 | TRBJ1-2 | TRBV5-6 | CASSLGTGNNYGYTF | TGTGCCAGCAGCTTGGGGACAGGGAACAACTATGGCTACACCTTC
- | TRBJ2-1 | TRBV5-1 | CASSPDNEQFF | TGCGCCAGCAGCCCAGACAATGAGCAGTTCTTC
TRBD1 | TRBJ2-3 | TRBV6-5 | CASRDRGLSDTQYF | TGTGCCAGCAGGGACAGGGGACTTTCAGATACGCAGTATTTT
- | TRBJ2-3 | TRBV3-1/TRBV3-2 | CASSGSTAGAGTDTQYF | TGTGCCAGCAGCGGGTCTACGGCGGGGGCGGGCACAGATACGCAGTATTTT
TRBD2 | TRBJ2-3 | TRBV6-5 | CASLRGDTQYF | TGTGCCAGCCTGCGGGGGGATACGCAGTATTTT
TRBD1 | TRBJ2-5 | TRBV15 | CATSSARGTGGLETQYF | TGTGCCACCAGCAGCGCACGTGGGACAGGGGGACTAGAGACCCAGTACTTC
- | TRBJ2-5 | TRBV5-1 | CASSLGSEVETQYF | TGCGCCAGCAGCTTGGGCTCCGAGGTAGAGACCCAGTACTTC
TRBD1 | TRBJ2-1 | TRBV18 | CASSPRQGAGNEQFF | TGTGCCAGCTCACCAAGGCAGGGGGCGGGGAATGAGCAGTTCTTC
- | TRBJ1-1 | TRBV2 | CASTLLDTKGRTEAFF | TGTGCCAGCACCCTCCTGGACACAAAGGGTCGGACTGAAGCTTTCTTT
- | TRBJ1-2 | TRBV25-1 | CASNQGYGYTF | TGTGCCAGCAACCAGGGGTATGGCTACACCTTC
TRBD1 | TRBJ2-5 | TRBV6-1 | CASSELGQGGETQYF | TGTGCCAGCAGTGAACTAGGACAGGGAGGAGAGACCCAGTACTTC